The sequence of this T cell receptor (beta chain) was determined in a study of type 1 regulatory T cells. This clonotype was recorded at least ten times. Its antigen is not known. TCRdb reprocessed the reads with MiXCR, giving one entry per CDR3 protein. Here the sample spans roughly 40,000 distinct CDR3 sequences, 12% being singletons. The CDR3 extends over 14 amino acids. Germline V lookup: CDR1 DFQATT, CDR2 SNEGSKA (reference sequence). V was shortened by 6 bases and J by 0 bases, with 12 bases between the two germline ends. This TCR was sampled from a human donor in good health. The material sequenced was cultured non-Tr1 T cells, either the whole culture or a sorted T cell fraction (not recorded which). The rearrangement joins TRBV20-1 to TRBJ2-1, with D possibly called TRBD1 or TRBD2 (5 bases each). CDR3 in amino acids: CSARGYSSYNEQFF. The CDR3 DNA reads TGCAGTGCGAGGGGCTACAGCTCCTACAATGAGCAGTTCTTC.